The clone carrying this T cell receptor beta chain was seen more than once but under ten times. The antigen is unknown. This record comes from a study of STAT5B mutations in CD4+ large granular lymphocyte leukemia. Study at large: CD8+ depletion followed by anti-CD4 microbead selection was applied to cryopreserved cells.

This CDR3 contains 11 residues. CDR1 DFQATT and CDR2 SNEGSKA come from the germline V gene (reference sequence). Between the trimmed V and J ends, which lost 5 bases and 1 base, there was a span of 5 bases. General observations from the study: Patient CD4-sorted repertoires looked more clonal than healthy CD4+ repertoires, even without putative leukemic clones.

Sequencing used immunoSEQ multiplex PCR; TCRdb keeps in-frame clones, though not all of them. The sample contains 1,500 to 2,000 clones, roughly 73% of which appear only once. The sequenced sample was PBMCs. The chain links TRBV20-1 to TRBJ1-1, with D maybe TRBD1 (5 bases). The origin of this receptor is a woman between 65 and 79 years old with CD4+ T-cell large granular lymphocyte leukemia. The DNA of the CDR3 is TGCAGTGCTGGACAGAACACTGAAGCTTTCTTT. Its protein is CSAGQNTEAFF.